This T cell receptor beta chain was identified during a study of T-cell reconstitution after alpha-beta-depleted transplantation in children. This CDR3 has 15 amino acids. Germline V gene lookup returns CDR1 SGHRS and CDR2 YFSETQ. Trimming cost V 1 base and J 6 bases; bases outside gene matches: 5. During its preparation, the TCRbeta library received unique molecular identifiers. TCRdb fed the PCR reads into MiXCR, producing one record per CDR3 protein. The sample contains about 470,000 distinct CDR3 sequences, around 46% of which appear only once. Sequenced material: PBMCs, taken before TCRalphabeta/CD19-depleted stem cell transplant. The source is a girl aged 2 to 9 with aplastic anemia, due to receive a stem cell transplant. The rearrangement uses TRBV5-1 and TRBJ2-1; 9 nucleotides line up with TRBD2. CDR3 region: CASSLLREGFNEQFF. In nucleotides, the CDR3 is TGCGCCAGCAGCTTGTTGCGGGAGGGCTTCAATGAGCAGTTCTTC. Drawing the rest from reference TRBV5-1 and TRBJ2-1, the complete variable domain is KAGVTQTPRYLIKTRGQQVTLSCSPISGHRSVSWYQQTPGQGLQFLFEYFSETQRNKGNFPGRFSGRQFSNSRSEMNVSTLELGDSALYLCASSLLREGFNEQFFGPGTRLTVL.